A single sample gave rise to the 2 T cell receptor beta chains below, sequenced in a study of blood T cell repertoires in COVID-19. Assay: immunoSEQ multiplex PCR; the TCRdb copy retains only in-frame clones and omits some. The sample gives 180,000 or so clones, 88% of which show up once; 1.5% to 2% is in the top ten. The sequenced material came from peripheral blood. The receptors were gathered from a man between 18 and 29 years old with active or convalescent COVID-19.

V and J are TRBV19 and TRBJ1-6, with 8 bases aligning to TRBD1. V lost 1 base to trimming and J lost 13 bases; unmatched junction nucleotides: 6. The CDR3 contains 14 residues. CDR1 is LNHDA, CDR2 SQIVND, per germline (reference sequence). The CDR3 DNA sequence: TGTGCCAGTAGTATAGGGGACAGGAGAGGGCCCCTCCACTTT. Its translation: CASSIGDRRGPLHF.

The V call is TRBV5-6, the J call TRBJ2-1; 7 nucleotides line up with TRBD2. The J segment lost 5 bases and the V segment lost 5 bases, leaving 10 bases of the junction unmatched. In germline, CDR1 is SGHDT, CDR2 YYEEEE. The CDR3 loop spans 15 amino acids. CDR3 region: CASSPLAEYNNEQFF. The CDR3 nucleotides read TGTGCCAGCAGTCCCCTAGCGGAATATAACAATGAGCAGTTCTTC.